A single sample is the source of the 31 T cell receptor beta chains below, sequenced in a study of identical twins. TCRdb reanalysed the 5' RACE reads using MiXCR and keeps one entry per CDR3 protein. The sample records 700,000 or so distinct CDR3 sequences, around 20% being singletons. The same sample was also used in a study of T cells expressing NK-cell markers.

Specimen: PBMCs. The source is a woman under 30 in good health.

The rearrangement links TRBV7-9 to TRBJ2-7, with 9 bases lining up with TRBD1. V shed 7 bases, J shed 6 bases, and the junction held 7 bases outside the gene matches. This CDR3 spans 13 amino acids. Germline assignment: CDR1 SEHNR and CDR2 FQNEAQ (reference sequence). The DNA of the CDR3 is TGTGCCAGCACGACAGGGGGACCCGCCGAGCAGTACTTC. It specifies CASTTGGPAEQYF.

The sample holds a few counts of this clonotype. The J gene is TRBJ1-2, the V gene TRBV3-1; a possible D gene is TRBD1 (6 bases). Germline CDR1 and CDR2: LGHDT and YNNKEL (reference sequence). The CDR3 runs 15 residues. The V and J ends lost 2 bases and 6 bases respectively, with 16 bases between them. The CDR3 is CASSQLRTAINGYTF. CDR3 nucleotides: TGTGCCAGCAGCCAACTACGGACAGCGATCAATGGCTACACCTTC.

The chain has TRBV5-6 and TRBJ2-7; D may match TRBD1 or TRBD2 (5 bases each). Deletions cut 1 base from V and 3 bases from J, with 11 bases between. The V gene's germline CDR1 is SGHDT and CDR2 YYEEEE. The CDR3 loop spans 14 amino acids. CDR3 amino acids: CASSLPGDGYEQYF. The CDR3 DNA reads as TGTGCCAGCAGCTTGCCCGGGGACGGCTACGAGCAGTACTTC.

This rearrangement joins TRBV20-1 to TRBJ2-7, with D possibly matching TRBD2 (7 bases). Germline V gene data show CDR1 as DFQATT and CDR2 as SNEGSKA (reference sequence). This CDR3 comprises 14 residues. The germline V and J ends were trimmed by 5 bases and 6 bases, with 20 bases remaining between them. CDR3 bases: TGCAGTGCTCCCATGGGTGGGAGGGGGGGCGAGCAGTACTTC. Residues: CSAPMGGRGGEQYF.

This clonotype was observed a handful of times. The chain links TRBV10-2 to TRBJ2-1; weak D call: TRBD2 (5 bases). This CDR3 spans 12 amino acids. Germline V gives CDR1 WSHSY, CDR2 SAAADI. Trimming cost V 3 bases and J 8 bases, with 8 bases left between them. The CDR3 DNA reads TGCGCCAGCAGTGAACTAGAAGATGAGCAGTTCTTC. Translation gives CASSELEDEQFF.

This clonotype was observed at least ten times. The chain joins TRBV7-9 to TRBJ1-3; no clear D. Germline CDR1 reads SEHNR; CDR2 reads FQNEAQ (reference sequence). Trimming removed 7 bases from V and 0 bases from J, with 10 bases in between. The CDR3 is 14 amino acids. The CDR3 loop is CASMPLGSGNTIYF. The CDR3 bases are TGTGCCAGCATGCCCCTGGGCTCTGGAAACACCATATATTTT.

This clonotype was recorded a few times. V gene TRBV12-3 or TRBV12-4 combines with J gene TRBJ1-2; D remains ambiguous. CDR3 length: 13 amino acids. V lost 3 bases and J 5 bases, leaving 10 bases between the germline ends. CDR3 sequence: CASSFGFLYGYTF. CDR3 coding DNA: TGTGCCAGCAGTTTTGGATTTTTATATGGCTACACCTTC.

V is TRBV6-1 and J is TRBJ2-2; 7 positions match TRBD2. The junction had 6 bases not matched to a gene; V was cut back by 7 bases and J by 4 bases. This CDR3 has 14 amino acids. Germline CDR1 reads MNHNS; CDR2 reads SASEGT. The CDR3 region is CASNAGASTGELFF. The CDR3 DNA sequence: TGTGCCAGCAACGCGGGAGCGAGCACCGGGGAGCTGTTTTTT.

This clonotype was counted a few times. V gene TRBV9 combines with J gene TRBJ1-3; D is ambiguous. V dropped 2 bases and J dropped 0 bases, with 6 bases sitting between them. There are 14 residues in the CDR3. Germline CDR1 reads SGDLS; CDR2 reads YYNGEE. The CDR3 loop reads CASSVALSGNTIYF. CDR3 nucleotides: TGTGCCAGCAGCGTTGCCCTCTCTGGAAACACCATATATTTT.

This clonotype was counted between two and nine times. CDR3: CASSPRLAGGTYTDTQYF. DNA for the CDR3: TGTGCCAGCAGCCCCCGTTTGGCGGGGGGTACTTACACAGATACGCAGTATTTT. This chain connects TRBV9 to TRBJ2-3, with 8 positions matching TRBD2. This CDR3 has 18 amino acids. The V and J ends lost 4 bases and 2 bases, in that order; junction bases with no gene match: 15. Germline lookup yields CDR1 SGDLS and CDR2 YYNGEE.

CDR3 residues: CASLEGGIYTF. As DNA, the CDR3 is TGTGCCAGCTTGGAGGGGGGGATCTACACCTTC. The rearrangement joins TRBV6-1 to TRBJ1-2, with D maybe TRBD1 (6 bases). V was pared by 8 bases and J by 10 bases, with 14 bases between. Per the germline V gene, CDR1 is MNHNS and CDR2 is SASEGT. CDR3 size: 11 residues.

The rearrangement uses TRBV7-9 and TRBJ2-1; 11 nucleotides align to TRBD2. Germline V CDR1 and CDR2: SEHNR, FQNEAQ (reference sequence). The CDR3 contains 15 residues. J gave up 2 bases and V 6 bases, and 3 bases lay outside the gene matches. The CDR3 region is CASSRSGRAYNEQFF. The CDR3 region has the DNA TGTGCCAGCAGTCGTAGCGGGAGGGCCTACAATGAGCAGTTCTTC.

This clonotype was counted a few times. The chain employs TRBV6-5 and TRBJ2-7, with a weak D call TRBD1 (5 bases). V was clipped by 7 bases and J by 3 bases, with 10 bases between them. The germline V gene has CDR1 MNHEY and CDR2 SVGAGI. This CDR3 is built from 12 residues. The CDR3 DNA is TGTGCCAGCAAAGGGCAGGGCTACGAGCAGTACTTC. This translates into CASKGQGYEQYF.

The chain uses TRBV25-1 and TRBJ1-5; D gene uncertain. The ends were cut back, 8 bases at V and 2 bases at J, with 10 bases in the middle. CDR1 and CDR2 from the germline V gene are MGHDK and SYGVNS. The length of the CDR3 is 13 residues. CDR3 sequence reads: CASSQVGNQPQHF. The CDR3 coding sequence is TGTGCCAGCTCTCAAGTTGGCAATCAGCCCCAGCATTTT.

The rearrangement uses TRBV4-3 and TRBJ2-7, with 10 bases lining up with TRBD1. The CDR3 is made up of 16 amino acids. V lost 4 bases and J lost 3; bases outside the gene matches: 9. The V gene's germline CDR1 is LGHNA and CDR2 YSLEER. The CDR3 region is CASSLTGTGDNYEQYF. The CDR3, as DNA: TGCGCCAGCAGCCTTACCGGGACAGGGGATAACTACGAGCAGTACTTC.

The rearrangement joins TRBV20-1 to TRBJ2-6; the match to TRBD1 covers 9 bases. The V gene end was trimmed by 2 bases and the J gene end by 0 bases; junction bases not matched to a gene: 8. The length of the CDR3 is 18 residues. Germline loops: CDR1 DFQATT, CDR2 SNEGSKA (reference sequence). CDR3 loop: CSARSDRGSSSGANVLTF. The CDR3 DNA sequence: TGCAGTGCTAGATCGGACAGGGGTTCAAGCTCTGGGGCCAACGTCCTGACTTTC.

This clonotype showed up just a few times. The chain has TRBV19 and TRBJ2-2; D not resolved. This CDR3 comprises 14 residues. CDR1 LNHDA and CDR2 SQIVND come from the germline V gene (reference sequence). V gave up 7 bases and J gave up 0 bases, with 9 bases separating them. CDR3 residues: CASTHSANTGELFF. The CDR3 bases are TGTGCCAGTACACACTCCGCGAACACCGGGGAGCTGTTTTTT.

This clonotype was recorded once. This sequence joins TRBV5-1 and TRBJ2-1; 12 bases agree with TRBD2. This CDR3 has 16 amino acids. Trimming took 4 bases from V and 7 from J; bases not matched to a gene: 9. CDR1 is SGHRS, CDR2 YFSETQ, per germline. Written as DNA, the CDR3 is TGCGCCAGCAGCAGGGAAACTAGCGGGGGGTCGAATGAGCAGTTCTTC. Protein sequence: CASSRETSGGSNEQFF. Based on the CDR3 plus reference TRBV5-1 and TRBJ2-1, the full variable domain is KAGVTQTPRYLIKTRGQQVTLSCSPISGHRSVSWYQQTPGQGLQFLFEYFSETQRNKGNFPGRFSGRQFSNSRSEMNVSTLELGDSALYLCASSRETSGGSNEQFFGPGTRLTVL.

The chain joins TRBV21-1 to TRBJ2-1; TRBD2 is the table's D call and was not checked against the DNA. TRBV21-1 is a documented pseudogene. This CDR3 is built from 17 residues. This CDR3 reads CASSKVGGRGPYNEQFF. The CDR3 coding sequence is TGTGCCAGCAGCAAAGTAGGCGGGAGGGGACCCTACAATGAGCAGTTCTTC.

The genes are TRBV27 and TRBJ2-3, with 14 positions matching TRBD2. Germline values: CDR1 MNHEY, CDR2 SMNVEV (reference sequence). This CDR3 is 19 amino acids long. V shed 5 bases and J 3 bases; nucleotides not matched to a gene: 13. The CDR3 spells CASSPGLAGDYLSTDTQYF. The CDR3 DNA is TGTGCCAGCAGTCCGGGACTAGCGGGGGATTACCTAAGTACAGATACGCAGTATTTT.

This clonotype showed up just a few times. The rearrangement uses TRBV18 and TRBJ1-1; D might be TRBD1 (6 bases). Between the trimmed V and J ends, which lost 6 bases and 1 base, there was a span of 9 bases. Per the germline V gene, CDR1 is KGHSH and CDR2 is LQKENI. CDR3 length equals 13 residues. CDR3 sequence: CASSGQKNTEAFF. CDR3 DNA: TGTGCCAGCTCCGGACAGAAGAACACTGAAGCTTTCTTT. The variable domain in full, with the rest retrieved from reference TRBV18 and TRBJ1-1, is NAGVMQNPRHLVRRRGQEARLRCSPMKGHSHVYWYRQLPEEGLKFMVYLQKENIIDESGMPKERFSAEFPKEGPSILRIQQVVRGDSAAYFCASSGQKNTEAFFGQGTRLTVV.

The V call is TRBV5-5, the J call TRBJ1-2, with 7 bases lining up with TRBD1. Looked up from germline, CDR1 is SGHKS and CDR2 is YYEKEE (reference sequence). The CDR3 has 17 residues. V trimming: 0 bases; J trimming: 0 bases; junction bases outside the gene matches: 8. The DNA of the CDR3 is TGTGCCAGCAGCTTGGAAGACAGGGCGTTAGCTAACTATGGCTACACCTTC. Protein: CASSLEDRALANYGYTF. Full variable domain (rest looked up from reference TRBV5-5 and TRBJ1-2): DAGVTQSPTHLIKTRGQQVTLRCSPISGHKSVSWYQQVLGQGPQFIFQYYEKEERGRGNFPDRFSARQFPNYSSELNVNALLLGDSALYLCASSLEDRALANYGYTFGSGTRLTVV.

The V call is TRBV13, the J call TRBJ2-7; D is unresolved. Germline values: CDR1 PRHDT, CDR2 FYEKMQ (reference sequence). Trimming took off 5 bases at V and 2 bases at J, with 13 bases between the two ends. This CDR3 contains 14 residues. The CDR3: CASSASSTTYEQYF. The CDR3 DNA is TGTGCCAGCAGCGCCAGCTCAACTACCTACGAGCAGTACTTC.

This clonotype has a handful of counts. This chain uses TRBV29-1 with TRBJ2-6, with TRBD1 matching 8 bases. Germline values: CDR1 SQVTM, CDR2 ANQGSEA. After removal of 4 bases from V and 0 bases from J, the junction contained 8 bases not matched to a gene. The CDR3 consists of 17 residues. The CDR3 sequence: CSVARSTGGSGANVLTF. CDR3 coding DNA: TGCAGCGTTGCTCGGAGCACAGGGGGCTCTGGGGCCAACGTCCTGACTTTC.

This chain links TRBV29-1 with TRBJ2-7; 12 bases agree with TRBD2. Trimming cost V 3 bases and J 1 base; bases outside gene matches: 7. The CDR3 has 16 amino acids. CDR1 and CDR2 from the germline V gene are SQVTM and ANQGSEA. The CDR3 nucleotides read TGCAGCGTTGACGGAATGGGACTAGCGGGTTCCTACGAGCAGTACTTC. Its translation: CSVDGMGLAGSYEQYF.

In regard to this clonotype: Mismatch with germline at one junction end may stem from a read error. Here the CDR3 DNA reads TGTGCTAGCAGCTCGGGGGGGCCCTCGAACACCGGGGAGCTGTTTTTT. Its translation: CASSSGGPSNTGELFF. The chain joins TRBV7-7 to TRBJ2-2, with 8 bases fitting TRBD2. Germline CDR1 is SSHAT and CDR2 is FNYEAQ (reference sequence). The CDR3 totals 16 residues.

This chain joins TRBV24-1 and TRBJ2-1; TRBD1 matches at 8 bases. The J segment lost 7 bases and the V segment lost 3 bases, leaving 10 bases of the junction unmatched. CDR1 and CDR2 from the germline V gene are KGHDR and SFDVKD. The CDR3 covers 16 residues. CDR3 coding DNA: TGTGCCACCAGTGATGCCCGACAGGGGATCGTGAATGAGCAGTTCTTC. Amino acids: CATSDARQGIVNEQFF.

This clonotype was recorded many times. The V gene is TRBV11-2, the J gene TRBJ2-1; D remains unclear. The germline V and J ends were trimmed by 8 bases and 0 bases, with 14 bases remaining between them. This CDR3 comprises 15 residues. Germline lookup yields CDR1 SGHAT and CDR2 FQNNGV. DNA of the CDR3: TGTGCCAGCGGCCCCGGTATAGTCTCCTACAATGAGCAGTTCTTC. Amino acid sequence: CASGPGIVSYNEQFF.

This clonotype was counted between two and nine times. DNA for the CDR3: TGTGCCAGCAGTCCGCCGACTAGCGGGAGGGAATCCCAGTACTTC. It translates to CASSPPTSGRESQYF. V and J are TRBV12-3 or TRBV12-4 and TRBJ2-5, with TRBD2 matching over 14 bases. V lost 5 bases to trimming and J lost 9 bases; unmatched junction nucleotides: 8. The CDR3 covers 15 residues.

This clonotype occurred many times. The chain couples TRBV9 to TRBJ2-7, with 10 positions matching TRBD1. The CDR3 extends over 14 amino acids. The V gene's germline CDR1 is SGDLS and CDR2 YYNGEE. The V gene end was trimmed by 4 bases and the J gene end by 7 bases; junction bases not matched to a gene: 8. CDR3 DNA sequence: TGTGCCAGCAGCCCGAGTGGGACAGGGGCTGAGCAGTACTTC. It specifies CASSPSGTGAEQYF. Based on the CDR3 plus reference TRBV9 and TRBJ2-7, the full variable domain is DSGVTQTPKHLITATGQRVTLRCSPRSGDLSVYWYQQSLDQGLQFLIQYYNGEERAKGNILERFSAQQFPDLHSELNLSSLELGDSALYFCASSPSGTGAEQYFGPGTRLTVT.

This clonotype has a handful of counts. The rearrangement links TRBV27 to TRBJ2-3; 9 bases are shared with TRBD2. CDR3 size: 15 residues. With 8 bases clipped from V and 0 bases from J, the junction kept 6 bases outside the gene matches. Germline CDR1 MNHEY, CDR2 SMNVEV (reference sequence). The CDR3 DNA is TGTGCCAGCGGGATGACTAGCGGAAGCACAGATACGCAGTATTTT. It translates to CASGMTSGSTDTQYF.